This T cell receptor (beta chain) derives from a study of regulatory T cells in long-lasting Graves disease. This clonotype was detected only a few times. Its antigen remains unidentified. CDR3-region Arm-PCR and iRepertoire HTBI primers produced the TCR beta libraries. TCRdb itself ran the multiplex PCR reads through MiXCR, one entry per CDR3 protein. Of approximately 560,000 distinct CDR3 sequences detected, roughly a sixth appear once; the ten largest clones hold more than 10%. Indicated time point: newly diagnosed GD, antithyroid drugs for less than 3 months. From PBMCs, RNA was extracted and then used to make the TCR library. Findings and caveats of the study: TCR diversity was lower in persistent than newly diagnosed Graves' disease.

The same sample was also studied in work on T cells in Graves' hyperthyroidism and ophthalmopathy. That paper adds: Thyroid ultrasound and orbital computed tomography, with clinical symptoms and serum thyroxine and TRAb, informed diagnoses. Model predictions of ophthalmopathy came a median approximately 6 months before onset.

The TCR comes from a man between 18 and 29 years old with Graves disease. The specimen comprised peripheral blood mononuclear cells (PBMCs), sampled at new diagnosis, from a patient treated with antithyroid drugs.

The CDR3 region is CAISSDGSPYEQYF. The CDR3 DNA follows: TGTGCCATATCCTCGGACGGAAGCCCCTACGAGCAGTACTTC. V is TRBV6-1 and J is TRBJ2-7; no clear D. Trimming shortened V by 10 bases and J by 2 bases, and 18 bases separated the two germline ends. Germline-derived CDR1 and CDR2 are MNHNS and SASEGT. The CDR3 covers 14 residues.